This paragraph reports one T cell receptor (beta chain). Authors' methods: Researchers report that nucleated cell counts were estimated from reference gene primer amplification. Produced via immunoSEQ multiplex PCR; TCRdb's table is partial and in-frame only. D and trimming were read from the DNA, whereas the V and J calls and clone size are those reported in that table. The table lists some 490,000 clones, approximately 83% of them singletons. Germline V gene data show CDR1 as KGHSH and CDR2 as LQKENI. Trimming shortened V by 1 base and J by 1 base, and 5 bases separated the two germline ends. The CDR3 loop spans 15 amino acids. These data are taken from a study of blood T cell repertoires in COVID-19. Study context: COVID-19 samples, acute and convalescent, were from the United States, Italy and Spain. T cells, B-cell-depleted T cells, or PBMCs provided the cDNA or gDNA that served as material.

The sequenced sample consisted of peripheral blood. The rearrangement links TRBV18 to TRBJ1-6; tentative D call: TRBD1 (5 bases). This TCR came from a human donor in a cohort sampled during active COVID-19. This CDR3 is CASSPQGSYNSPLHF. As DNA, the CDR3 is TGTGCCAGCTCACCACAGGGGTCCTATAATTCACCCCTCCACTTT.